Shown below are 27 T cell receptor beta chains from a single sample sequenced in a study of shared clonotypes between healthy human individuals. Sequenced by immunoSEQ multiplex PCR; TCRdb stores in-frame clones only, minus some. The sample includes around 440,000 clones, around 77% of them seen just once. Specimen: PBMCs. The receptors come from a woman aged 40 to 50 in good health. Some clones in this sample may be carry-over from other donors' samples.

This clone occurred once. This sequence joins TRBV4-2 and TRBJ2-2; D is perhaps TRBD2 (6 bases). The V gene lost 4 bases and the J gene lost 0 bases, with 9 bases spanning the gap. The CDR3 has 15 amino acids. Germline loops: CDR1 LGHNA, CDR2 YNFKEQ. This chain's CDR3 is CASSLAESNTGELFF. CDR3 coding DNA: TGTGCCAGCAGCCTAGCGGAGTCGAACACCGGGGAGCTGTTTTTT.

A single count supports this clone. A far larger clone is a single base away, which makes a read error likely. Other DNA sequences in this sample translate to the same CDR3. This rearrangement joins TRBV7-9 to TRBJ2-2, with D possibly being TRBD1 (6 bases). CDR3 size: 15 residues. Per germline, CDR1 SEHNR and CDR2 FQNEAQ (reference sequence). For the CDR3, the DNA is TGTGCCAGCAGCTTCGCCCAGGGGTTAATCGGGGAACTGTTTTTT. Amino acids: CASSFAQGLIGELFF. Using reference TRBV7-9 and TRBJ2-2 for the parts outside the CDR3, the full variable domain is DTGVSQNPRHKITKRGQNVTFRCDPISEHNRLYWYRQTLGQGPEFLTYFQNEAQLEKSRLLSDRFSAERPKGSFSTLEIQRTEQGDSAMYLCASSFAQGLIGELFFGEGSRLTVL.

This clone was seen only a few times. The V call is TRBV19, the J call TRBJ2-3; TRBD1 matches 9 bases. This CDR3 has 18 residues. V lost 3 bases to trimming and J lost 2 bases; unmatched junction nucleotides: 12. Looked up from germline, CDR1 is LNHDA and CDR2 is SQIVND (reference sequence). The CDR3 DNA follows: TGTGCCAGTAGTATGCAGGCAGGGGGGACAGGGACCACAGATACGCAGTATTTT. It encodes CASSMQAGGTGTTDTQYF.

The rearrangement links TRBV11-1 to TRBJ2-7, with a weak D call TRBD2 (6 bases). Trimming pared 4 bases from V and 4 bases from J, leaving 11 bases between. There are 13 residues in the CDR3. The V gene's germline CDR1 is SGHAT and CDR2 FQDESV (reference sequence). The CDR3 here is CASSSLRGYEQYF. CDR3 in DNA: TGTGCCAGCAGCTCCCTCCGGGGGTACGAGCAGTACTTC.

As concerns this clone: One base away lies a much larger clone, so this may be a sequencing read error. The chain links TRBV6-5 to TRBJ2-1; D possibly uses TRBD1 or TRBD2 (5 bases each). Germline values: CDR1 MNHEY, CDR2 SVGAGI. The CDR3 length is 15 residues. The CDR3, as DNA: TGTGCCAGCAGTTACAGGGGAGCCTTCTATGGGGAGCAGCTCTTC. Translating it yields CASSYRGAFYGEQLF.

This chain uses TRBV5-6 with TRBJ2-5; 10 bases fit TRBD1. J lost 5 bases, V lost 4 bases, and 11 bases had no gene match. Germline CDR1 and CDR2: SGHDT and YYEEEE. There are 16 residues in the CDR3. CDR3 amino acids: CASSPRGDRGRETQYF. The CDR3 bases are TGTGCCAGCAGCCCCCGGGGGGACAGGGGCAGGGAGACCCAGTACTTC.

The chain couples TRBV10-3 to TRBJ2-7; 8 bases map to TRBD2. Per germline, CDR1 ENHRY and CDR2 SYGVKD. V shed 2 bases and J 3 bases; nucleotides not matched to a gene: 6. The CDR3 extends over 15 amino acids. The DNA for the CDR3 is TGTGCCATCAGTGAGAAGGCGGGAGGATTCTACGAGCAGTACTTC. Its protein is CAISEKAGGFYEQYF.

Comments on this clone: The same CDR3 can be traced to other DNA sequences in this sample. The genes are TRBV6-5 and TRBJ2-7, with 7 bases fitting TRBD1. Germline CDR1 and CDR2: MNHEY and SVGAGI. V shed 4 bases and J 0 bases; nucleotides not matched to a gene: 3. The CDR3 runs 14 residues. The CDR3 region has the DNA TGTGCCAGCAGTTGGGACAGAAGCTCCTACGAGCAGTACTTC. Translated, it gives CASSWDRSSYEQYF.

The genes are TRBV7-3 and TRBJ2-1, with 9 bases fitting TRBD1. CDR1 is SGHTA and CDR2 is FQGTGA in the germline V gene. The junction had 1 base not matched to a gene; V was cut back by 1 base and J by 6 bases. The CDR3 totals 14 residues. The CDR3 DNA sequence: TGTGCCAGCAGCTTAATGGGACAGGGCAATGAGCAGTTCTTC. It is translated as CASSLMGQGNEQFF.

In nucleotides, the CDR3 is TGTGCCATCAGATCCGACGGGTATTCAGGGAACATTCAGTACTTC. Its protein product is CAIRSDGYSGNIQYF. The chain links TRBV10-3 to TRBJ2-4, with D tentatively TRBD1 (5 bases). The ends were cut back, 6 bases at V and 7 bases at J, with 19 bases in the middle. The CDR3 is 15 residues long. The germline V gene has CDR1 ENHRY and CDR2 SYGVKD.

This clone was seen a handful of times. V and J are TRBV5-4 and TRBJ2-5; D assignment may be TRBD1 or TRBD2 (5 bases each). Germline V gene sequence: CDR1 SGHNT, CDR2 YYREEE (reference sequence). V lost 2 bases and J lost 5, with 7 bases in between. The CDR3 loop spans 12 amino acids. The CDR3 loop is CASSFEGETQYF. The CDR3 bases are TGTGCCAGCAGCTTCGAGGGGGAGACCCAGTACTTC.

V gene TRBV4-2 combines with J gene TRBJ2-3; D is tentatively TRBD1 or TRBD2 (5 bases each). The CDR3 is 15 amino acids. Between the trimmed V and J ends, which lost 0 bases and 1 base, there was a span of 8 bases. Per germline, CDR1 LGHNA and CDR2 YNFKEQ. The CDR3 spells CASSQDQGGTDTQYF. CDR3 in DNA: TGTGCCAGCAGCCAAGACCAGGGAGGCACAGATACGCAGTATTTT.

CDR3 nucleotide sequence: TGCGCCAGCAGCTTGGTAGCGGGAGGGTACGAGCAGTACTTC. Protein sequence: CASSLVAGGYEQYF. The chain carries TRBV5-1 and TRBJ2-7, with 11 bases aligning to TRBD2. The CDR3 extends over 14 amino acids. Germline V gene sequence: CDR1 SGHRS, CDR2 YFSETQ. The V gene end was trimmed by 0 bases and the J gene end by 4 bases; junction bases not matched to a gene: 0.

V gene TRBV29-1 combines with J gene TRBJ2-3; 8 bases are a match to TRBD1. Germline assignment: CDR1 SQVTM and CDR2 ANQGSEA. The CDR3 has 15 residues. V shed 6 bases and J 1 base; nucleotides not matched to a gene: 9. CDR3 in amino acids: CSVGQGGSGTDTQYF. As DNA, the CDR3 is TGCAGCGTCGGACAGGGAGGTAGTGGCACAGATACGCAGTATTTT.

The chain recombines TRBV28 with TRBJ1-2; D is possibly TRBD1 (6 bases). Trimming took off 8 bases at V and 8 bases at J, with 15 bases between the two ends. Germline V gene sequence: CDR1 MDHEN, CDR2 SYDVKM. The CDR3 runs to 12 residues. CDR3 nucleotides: TGTGCCAGCCTCCGGACAGAGGTCGGCTACACCTTC. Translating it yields CASLRTEVGYTF.

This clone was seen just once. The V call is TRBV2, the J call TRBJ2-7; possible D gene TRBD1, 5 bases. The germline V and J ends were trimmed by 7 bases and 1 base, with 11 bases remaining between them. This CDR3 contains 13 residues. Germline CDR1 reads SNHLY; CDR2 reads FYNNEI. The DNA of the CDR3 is TGTGCCAGCATCTCAGGGTTATCCTACGAGCAGTACTTC. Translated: CASISGLSYEQYF.

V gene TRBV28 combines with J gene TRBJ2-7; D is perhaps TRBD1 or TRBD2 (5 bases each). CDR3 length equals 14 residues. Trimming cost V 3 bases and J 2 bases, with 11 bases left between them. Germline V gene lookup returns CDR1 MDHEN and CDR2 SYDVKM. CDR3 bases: TGTGCCAGCAGTTTCACGGGACGAGCCTACGAGCAGTACTTC. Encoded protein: CASSFTGRAYEQYF.

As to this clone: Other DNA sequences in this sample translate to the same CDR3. Here the CDR3 reads CASSQGGVEQYF. The CDR3 DNA reads TGTGCCAGCAGCCAAGGCGGGGTCGAGCAGTACTTC. The chain recombines TRBV11-2 with TRBJ2-7; D may be TRBD2 (6 bases). The CDR3 consists of 12 residues. The germline V gene has CDR1 SGHAT and CDR2 FQNNGV. With 5 bases removed from V and 6 bases from J, the gap between germline ends came to 11 bases.

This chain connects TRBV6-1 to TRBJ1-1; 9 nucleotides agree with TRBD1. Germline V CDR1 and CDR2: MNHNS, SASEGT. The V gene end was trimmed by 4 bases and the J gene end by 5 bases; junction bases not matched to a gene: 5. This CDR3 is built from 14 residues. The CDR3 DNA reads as TGTGCCAGCAGTGGCGGGACAGGGAAGACTGAAGCTTTCTTT. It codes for CASSGGTGKTEAFF.

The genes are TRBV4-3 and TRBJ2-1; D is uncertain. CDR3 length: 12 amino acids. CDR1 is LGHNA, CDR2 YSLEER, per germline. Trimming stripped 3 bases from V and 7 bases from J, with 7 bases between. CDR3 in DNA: TGCGCCAGCAGCCATGGTTATAATGAGCAGTTCTTC. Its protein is CASSHGYNEQFF.

CDR3 loop: CASSPRTGNTGELFF. CDR3 coding DNA: TGTGCCAGCTCACCAAGGACAGGGAACACCGGGGAGCTGTTTTTT. This chain uses TRBV18 with TRBJ2-2; 7 bases agree with TRBD1. This CDR3 comprises 15 residues. J gave up 1 base and V 2 bases, and 1 base lay outside the gene matches. Germline CDR1 reads KGHSH; CDR2 reads LQKENI.

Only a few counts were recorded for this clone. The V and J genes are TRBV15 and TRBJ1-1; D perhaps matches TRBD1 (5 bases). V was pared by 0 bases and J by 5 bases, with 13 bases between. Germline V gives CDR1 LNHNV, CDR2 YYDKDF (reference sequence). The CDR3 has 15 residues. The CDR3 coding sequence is TGTGCCACCAGCAGAGACGCGGGACCAGGGACTGAAGCTTTCTTT. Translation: CATSRDAGPGTEAFF.

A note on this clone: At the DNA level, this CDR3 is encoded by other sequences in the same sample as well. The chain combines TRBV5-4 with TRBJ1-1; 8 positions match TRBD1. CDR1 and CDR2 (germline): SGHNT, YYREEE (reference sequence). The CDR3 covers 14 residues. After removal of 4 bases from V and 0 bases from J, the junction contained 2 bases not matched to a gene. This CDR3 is CASSLQGVNTEAFF. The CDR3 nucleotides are TGTGCCAGCAGCCTACAGGGGGTGAACACTGAAGCTTTCTTT.

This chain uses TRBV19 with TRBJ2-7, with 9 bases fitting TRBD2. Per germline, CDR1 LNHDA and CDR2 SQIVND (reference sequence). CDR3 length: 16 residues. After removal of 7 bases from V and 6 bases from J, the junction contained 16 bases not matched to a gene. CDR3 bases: TGTGCCAGTAACTCCGGACTAGCGAGTAAGAATGGCGAGCAGTACTTC. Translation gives CASNSGLASKNGEQYF.

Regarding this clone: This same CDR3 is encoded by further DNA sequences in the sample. CDR3 protein: CASSVAGSGTDTQYF. DNA for the CDR3: TGTGCCAGCAGCGTAGCGGGGAGCGGCACAGATACGCAGTATTTT. V and J are TRBV9 and TRBJ2-3, with D possibly matching TRBD2 (5 bases). Germline loops: CDR1 SGDLS, CDR2 YYNGEE. Trimming took 0 bases from V and 1 from J, leaving 9 bases between them. The CDR3 contains 15 residues. Variable domain in full (rest from reference TRBV9 and TRBJ2-3): DSGVTQTPKHLITATGQRVTLRCSPRSGDLSVYWYQQSLDQGLQFLIQYYNGEERAKGNILERFSAQQFPDLHSELNLSSLELGDSALYFCASSVAGSGTDTQYFGPGTRLTVL.

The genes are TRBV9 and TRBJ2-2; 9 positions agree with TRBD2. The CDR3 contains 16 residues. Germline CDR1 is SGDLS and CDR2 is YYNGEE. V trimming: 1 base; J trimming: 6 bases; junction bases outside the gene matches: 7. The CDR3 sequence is CASSVYGTSFAGELFF. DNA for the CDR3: TGTGCCAGCAGCGTATATGGGACTAGCTTTGCCGGGGAGCTGTTTTTT.

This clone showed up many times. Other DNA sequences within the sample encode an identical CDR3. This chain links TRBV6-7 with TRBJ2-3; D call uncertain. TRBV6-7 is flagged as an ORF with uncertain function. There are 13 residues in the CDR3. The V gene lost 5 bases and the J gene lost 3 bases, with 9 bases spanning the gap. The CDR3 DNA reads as TGTGCCAGCAGTCACTTCACGACAGATACGCAGTATTTT. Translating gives CASSHFTTDTQYF.